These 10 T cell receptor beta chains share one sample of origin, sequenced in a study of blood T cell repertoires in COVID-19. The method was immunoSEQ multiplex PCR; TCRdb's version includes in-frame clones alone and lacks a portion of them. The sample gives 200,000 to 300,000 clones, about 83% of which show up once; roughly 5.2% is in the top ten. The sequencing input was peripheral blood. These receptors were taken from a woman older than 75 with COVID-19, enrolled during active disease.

In DNA form, the CDR3 reads TGTGCCAGTAGTTTAACCGGGACAGATTTCTATGGCTACACCTTC. Protein sequence: CASSLTGTDFYGYTF. The chain combines TRBV19 with TRBJ1-2, with 7 bases identical to TRBD1. V lost 5 bases and J lost 4; bases outside the gene matches: 10. Germline CDR1 and CDR2: LNHDA and SQIVND (reference sequence). The CDR3 consists of 15 residues.

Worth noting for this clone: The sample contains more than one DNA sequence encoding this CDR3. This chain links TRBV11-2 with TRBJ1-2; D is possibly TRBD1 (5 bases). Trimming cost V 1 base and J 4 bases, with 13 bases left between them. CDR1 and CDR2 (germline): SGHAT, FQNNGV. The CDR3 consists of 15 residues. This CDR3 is CASSLAGTGIYGYTF. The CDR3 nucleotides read TGTGCCAGCAGCTTAGCCGGGACTGGGATCTATGGCTACACCTTC.

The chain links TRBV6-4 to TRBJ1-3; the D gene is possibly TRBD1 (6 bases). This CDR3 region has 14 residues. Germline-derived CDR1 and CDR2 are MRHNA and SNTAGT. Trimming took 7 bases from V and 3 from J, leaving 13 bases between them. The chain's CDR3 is CASTGGGDGNTIYF. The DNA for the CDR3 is TGTGCCAGCACCGGAGGGGGGGATGGAAACACCATATATTTT.

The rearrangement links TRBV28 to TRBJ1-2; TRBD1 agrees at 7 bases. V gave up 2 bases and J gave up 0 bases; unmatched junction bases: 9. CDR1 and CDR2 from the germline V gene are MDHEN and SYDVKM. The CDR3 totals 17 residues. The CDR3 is CASSLGGGAAANYGYTF. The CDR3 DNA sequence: TGTGCCAGCAGTTTAGGAGGGGGCGCTGCCGCTAACTATGGCTACACCTTC.

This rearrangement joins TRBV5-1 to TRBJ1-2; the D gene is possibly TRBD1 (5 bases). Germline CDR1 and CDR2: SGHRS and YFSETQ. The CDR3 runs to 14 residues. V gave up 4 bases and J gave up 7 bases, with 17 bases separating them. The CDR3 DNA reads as TGCGCCAGCAGCCTCGGGGGAGGGAACCTTGGCTACACCTTC. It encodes CASSLGGGNLGYTF. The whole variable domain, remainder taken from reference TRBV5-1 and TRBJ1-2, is KAGVTQTPRYLIKTRGQQVTLSCSPISGHRSVSWYQQTPGQGLQFLFEYFSETQRNKGNFPGRFSGRQFSNSRSEMNVSTLELGDSALYLCASSLGGGNLGYTFGSGTRLTVV.

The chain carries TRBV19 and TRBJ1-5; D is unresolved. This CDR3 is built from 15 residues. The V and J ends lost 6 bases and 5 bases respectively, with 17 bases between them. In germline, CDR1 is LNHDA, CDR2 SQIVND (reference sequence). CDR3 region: CASRRIGVRDQPQHF. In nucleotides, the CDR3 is TGTGCCAGTAGGAGAATCGGGGTCCGGGATCAGCCCCAGCATTTT.

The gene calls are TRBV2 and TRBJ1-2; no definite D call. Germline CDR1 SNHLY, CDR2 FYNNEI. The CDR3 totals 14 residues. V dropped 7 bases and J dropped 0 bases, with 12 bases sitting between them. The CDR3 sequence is CASKENPANYGYTF. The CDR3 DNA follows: TGTGCCAGCAAGGAGAACCCAGCTAACTATGGCTACACCTTC. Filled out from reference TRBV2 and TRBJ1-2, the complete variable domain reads EPEVTQTPSHQVTQMGQEVILRCVPISNHLYFYWYRQILGQKVEFLVSFYNNEISEKSEIFDDQFSVERPDGSNFTLKIRSTKLEDSAMYFCASKENPANYGYTFGSGTRLTVV.

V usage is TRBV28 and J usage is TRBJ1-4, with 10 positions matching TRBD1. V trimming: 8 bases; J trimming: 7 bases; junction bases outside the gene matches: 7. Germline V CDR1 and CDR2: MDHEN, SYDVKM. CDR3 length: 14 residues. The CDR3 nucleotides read TGTGCCAGCGAAGGGACAGGGGTCGGTGAAAAACTGTTTTTT. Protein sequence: CASEGTGVGEKLFF.

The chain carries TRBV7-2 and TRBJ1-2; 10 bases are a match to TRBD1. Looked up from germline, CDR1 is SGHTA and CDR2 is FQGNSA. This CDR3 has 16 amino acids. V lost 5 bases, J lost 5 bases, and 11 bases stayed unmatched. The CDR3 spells CASSPGGTGDRYGYTF. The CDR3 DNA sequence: TGTGCCAGCAGCCCGGGGGGGACAGGGGACCGGTATGGCTACACCTTC.

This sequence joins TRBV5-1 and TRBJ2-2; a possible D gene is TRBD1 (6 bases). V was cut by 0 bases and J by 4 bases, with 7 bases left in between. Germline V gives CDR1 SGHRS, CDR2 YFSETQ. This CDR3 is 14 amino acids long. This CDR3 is CASSLDRVTGELFF. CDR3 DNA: TGCGCCAGCAGCTTGGACAGGGTCACCGGGGAGCTGTTTTTT.